This entry lists 2 T cell receptor beta chains sequenced from one sample in a study of T cell repertoires in aging, cancer and after chemotherapy. Amplification of TCR beta used genomic DNA extracted from peripheral blood. Rearranged V-D-J TRB sequences were amplified with a mixed TRB-A/B primer pool. TCRdb re-called the multiplex PCR reads through MiXCR, storing one row per CDR3 protein. This sample yields over a thousand distinct CDR3 sequences, of which around 20% are seen a single time; more than 55% belongs to the top ten. Specimen: blood. The receptors derive from a human donor with a solid tumor.

Sample share makes this clonotype medium-sized. The chain carries TRBV5-6 and TRBJ2-7, with D perhaps TRBD1 (5 bases). The V and J ends lost 7 bases and 2 bases respectively, with 19 bases between them. Germline V gene sequence: CDR1 SGHDT, CDR2 YYEEEE. The CDR3 runs 15 residues. The CDR3 bases are TGTGCCAGCGACCGGGCACCCCTGGGGCCCTACGAGCAGTACTTC. This sequence encodes CASDRAPLGPYEQYF.

The J gene is TRBJ1-2, the V gene TRBV7-9; D is perhaps TRBD1 (6 bases). V lost 5 bases, J lost 2 bases, and 15 bases lay in between. Germline CDR1 SEHNR, CDR2 FQNEAQ (reference sequence). The CDR3 has 15 residues. The chain's CDR3 is CASSPESRGNYGYTF. CDR3 DNA: TGTGCCAGCAGCCCCGAGTCGAGGGGGAACTATGGCTACACCTTC.